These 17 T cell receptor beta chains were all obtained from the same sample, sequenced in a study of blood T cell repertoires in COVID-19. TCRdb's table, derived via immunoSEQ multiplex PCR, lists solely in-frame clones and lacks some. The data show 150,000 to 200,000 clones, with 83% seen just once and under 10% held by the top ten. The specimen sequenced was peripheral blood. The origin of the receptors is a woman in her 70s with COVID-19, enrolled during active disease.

The DNA of the CDR3 is TGTGCCAGCAGCTTACGCAGGGATGAGCAGTTCTTC. Protein product: CASSLRRDEQFF. The chain has TRBV11-3 and TRBJ2-1, with D possibly TRBD1 on 5 matching bases. Germline lookup yields CDR1 SGHNT and CDR2 YENEEA. The CDR3 contains 12 residues. V was cut by 2 bases and J by 8 bases, with 7 bases left in between.

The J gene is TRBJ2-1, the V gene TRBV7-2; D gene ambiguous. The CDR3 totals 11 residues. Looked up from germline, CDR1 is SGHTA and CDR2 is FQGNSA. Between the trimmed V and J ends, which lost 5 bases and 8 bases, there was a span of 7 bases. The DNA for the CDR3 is TGTGCCAGCAGCCAAAGCGATGAGCAGTTCTTC. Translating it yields CASSQSDEQFF.

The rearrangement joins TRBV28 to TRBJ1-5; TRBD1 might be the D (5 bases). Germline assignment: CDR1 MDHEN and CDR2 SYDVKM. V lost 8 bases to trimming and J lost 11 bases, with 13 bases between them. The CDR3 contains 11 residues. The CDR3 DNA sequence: TGTGCCAGCGGGCTAGAAGGGGCCCAGCATTTT. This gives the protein CASGLEGAQHF.

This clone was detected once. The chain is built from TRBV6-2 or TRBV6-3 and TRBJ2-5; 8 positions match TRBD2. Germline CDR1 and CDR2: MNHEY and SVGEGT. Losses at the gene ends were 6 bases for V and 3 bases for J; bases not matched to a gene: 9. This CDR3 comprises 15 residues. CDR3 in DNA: TGTGCCAGCAGCCAAGTAGCGGGACCCAAAGAGACCCAGTACTTC. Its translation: CASSQVAGPKETQYF.

The CDR3 coding sequence is TGTGCCAGCAGTCGAAATAGCGGGAGATCCACCGGGGAGCTGTTTTTT. Amino acids: CASSRNSGRSTGELFF. The J gene is TRBJ2-2, the V gene TRBV28; 9 bases are shared with TRBD2. The J segment lost 4 bases and the V segment lost 5 bases, leaving 8 bases of the junction unmatched. The length of the CDR3 is 16 residues. CDR1 MDHEN and CDR2 SYDVKM come from the germline V gene.

CDR3 sequence: CASSPGTSNEQFF. Written as DNA, the CDR3 is TGTGCCAGTAGCCCCGGGACTAGCAATGAGCAGTTCTTC. This chain connects TRBV19 to TRBJ2-1, with 8 bases fitting TRBD2. Germline V gives CDR1 LNHDA, CDR2 SQIVND (reference sequence). Germline trimming cut 6 bases from V and 6 bases from J; bases unmatched to any gene: 4. CDR3 length: 13 amino acids.

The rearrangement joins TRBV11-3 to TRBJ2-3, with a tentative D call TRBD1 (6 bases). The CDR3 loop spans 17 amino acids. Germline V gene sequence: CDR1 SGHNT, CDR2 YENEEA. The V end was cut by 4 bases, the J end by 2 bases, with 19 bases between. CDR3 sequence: CASSSSQGYNPTDTQYF. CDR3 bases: TGTGCCAGCAGCTCGTCACAGGGTTATAACCCCACAGATACGCAGTATTTT.

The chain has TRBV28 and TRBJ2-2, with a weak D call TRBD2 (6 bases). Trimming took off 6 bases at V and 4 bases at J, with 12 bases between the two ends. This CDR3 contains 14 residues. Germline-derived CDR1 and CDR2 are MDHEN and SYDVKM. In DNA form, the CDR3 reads TGTGCCAGCAGCGGAGGAGGGGCCACCGGGGAGCTGTTTTTT. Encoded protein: CASSGGGATGELFF.

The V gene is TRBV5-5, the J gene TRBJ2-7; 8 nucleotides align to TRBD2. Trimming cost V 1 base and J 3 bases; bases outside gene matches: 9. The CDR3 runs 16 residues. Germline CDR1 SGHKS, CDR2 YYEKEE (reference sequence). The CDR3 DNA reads TGTGCCAGCAGCTTGTCAGGGACTAGAGTTCGCTACGAGCAGTACTTC. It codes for CASSLSGTRVRYEQYF.

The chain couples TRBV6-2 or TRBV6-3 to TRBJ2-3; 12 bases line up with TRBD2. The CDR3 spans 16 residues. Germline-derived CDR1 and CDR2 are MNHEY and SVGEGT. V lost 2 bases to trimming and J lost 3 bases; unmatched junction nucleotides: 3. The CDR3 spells CASSYALAGGTDTQYF. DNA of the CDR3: TGTGCCAGCAGTTACGCCCTAGCGGGAGGGACAGATACGCAGTATTTT.

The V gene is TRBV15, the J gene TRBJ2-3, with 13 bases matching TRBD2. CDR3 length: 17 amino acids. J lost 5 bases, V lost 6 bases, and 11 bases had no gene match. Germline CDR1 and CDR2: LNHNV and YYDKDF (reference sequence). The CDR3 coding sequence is TGTGCCACCAGGGCCGGGACTAGCGGGGACGGAAGAGATACGCAGTATTTT. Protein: CATRAGTSGDGRDTQYF.

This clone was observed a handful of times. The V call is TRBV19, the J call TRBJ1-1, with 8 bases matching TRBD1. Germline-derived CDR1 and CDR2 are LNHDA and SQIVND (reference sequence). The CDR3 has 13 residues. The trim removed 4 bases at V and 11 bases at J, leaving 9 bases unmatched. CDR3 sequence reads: CASSRMAGQGAFF. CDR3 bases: TGTGCCAGTAGTAGAATGGCAGGACAGGGCGCTTTCTTT.

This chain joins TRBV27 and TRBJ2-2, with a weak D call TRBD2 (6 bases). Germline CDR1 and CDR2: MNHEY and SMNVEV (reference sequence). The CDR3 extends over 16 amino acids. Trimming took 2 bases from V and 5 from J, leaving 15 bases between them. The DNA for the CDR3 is TGTGCCAGCAGTTTACTTACCGGGAGAGGAACCGGGGAGCTGTTTTTT. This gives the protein CASSLLTGRGTGELFF.

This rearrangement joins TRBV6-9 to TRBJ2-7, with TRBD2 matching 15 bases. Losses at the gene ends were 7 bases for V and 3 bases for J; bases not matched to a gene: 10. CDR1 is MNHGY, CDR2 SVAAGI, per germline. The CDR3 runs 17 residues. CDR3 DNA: TGTGCCAGCAACCCGGGACTAGCGGGAGGAATTGTCTACGAGCAGTACTTC. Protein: CASNPGLAGGIVYEQYF.

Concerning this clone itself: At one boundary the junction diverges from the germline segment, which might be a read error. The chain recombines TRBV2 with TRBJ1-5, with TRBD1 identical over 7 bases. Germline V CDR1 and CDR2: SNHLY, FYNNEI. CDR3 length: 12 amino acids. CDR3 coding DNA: TGTGCCAGCAGATTACCTCCGGGACAGAAATATTTT. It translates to CASRLPPGQKYF.

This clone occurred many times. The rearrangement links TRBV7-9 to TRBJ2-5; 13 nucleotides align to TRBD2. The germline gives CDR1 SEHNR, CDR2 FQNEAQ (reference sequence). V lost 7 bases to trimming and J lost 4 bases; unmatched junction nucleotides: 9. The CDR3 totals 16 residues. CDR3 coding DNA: TGTGCCAGCACTAAGGGGACTAGCGGGATAGGAGAGACCCAGTACTTC. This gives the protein CASTKGTSGIGETQYF.

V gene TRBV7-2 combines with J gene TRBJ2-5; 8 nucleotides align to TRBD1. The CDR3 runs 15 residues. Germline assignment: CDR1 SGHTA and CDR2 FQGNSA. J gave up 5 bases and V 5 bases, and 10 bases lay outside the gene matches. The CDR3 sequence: CASSTPTGAWETQYF. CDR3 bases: TGTGCCAGCAGCACTCCGACAGGGGCCTGGGAGACCCAGTACTTC.